This T cell receptor beta chain was found in a study of T cells in women clearing cervical HPV infection. Study details: Blood came at first lesion visit for cases, post-clearance for controls. Only a few women had HLA typing results available.

About this clone: Its target is not known. The read comes to an end 3 residues before the CDR3 does, leaving the germline J gene to fill in the end.

Libraries were prepared by immunoSEQ multiplex PCR; TCRdb keeps only in-frame clonotypes and omits some of them. This sample carries over 30,000 clones, with around 1.7% going to the ten biggest clones. Germline assignment: CDR1 SGHRS and CDR2 YFSETQ. The CDR3 runs 14 residues. V shed 4 bases, J shed 1 base, and the junction held 4 bases outside the gene matches. Study-wide findings and caveats: Cases carried less TRBV6-7 than controls: roughly 0.11% versus 0.16%.

Cervical HPV DNA detected by MY09/MY11 PCR, typed by dot-blot. The sequencing input was blood buffy coat. The chain couples TRBV5-1 to TRBJ1-1; 7 bases map to TRBD1. The sequence was collected from a woman between 18 and 69 years old with a cervical HPV16 infection that either progressed to CIN3+ or cleared (not recorded which). CDR3 sequence reads: CASSIRTGNTEAFF. The sequenced CDR3 bases are TGCGCCAGCAGCATTAGGACAGGGAACACTGAA. The entire variable domain, with the rest obtained from reference TRBV5-1 and TRBJ1-1, is as follows: KAGVTQTPRYLIKTRGQQVTLSCSPISGHRSVSWYQQTPGQGLQFLFEYFSETQRNKGNFPGRFSGRQFSNSRSEMNVSTLELGDSALYLCASSIRTGNTEAFFGQGTRLTVV.